This T cell receptor (beta chain) appears in the sequencing data of a study of blood T cells in healthy people across ages. Study-level findings and limits: Total diversity from one million sequenced T cells was likely underestimated.

The V end was cut by 4 bases, the J end by 3 bases, with 14 bases between. This CDR3 contains 15 residues. Combining a sample-barcoded 5' primer with a J-beta primer mix, a second PCR ran for 7 to 11 cycles. TCRdb re-called the 5' RACE reads with MiXCR, one entry per CDR3 protein. The repertoire consists of about 680,000 distinct CDR3 sequences, with approximately 50% occurring once and the leading ten covering roughly a third. With respect to this clonotype: What it binds is not known.

This TCR was sampled from a woman aged 55-75 years in good health. The V gene is TRBV12-3 or TRBV12-4, the J gene TRBJ2-3; D gene unclear. Material: blood. CDR3 in DNA: TGTGCCAGCAGTTCCTCGAGGCCTCTTACAGATACGCAGTATTTT. Translated: CASSSSRPLTDTQYF.